The sequence of this TCR beta chain was determined in a study of molecular identifiers for immune sequencing clone quantification. Trimming removed 7 bases from V and 2 bases from J; junction bases left unmatched: 8. The germline gives CDR1 SQVTM, CDR2 ANQGSEA. This CDR3 comprises 14 residues. General study findings and limits: Sizes of clones that are highly expanded could be underestimated (if identical TCR molecules share a barcode).

On this clonotype itself: Its antigen is not known. A read error may explain this, as a much larger clone is one base away.

A single record per CDR3 protein comes from TCRdb applying MiXCR to the PCR reads. The profile shows about 65,000 distinct CDR3 sequences, less than 20% of them singletons. This TCR was recovered from a human donor in good health. Some libraries in this study had Jurkat cell RNA spiked in. Sequenced material: naive CD8+ T cells from blood, with Jurkat cell RNA spiked in. Indicated subset: FACS-sorted CD8+CD4-CCR7+CD45RA+ naive T cells. The chain links TRBV29-1 to TRBJ1-3; 7 bases line up with TRBD1. The CDR3 coding sequence is TGCAGCGCTCAGGGGGAATCTACTGGAAACACCATATATTTT. The encoded protein is CSAQGESTGNTIYF.